This TCR beta chain was found in a study of blood T cell repertoires in COVID-19. Using immunoSEQ multiplex PCR, the repertoire was profiled, and TCRdb retains in-frame clones only, with some absent. The repertoire holds 250,000 to 400,000 clones, with 90% as singletons. CDR3 length: 14 residues. Trimming pared 2 bases from V and 8 bases from J, leaving 16 bases between. Germline V gives CDR1 SGHKS, CDR2 YYEKEE (reference sequence). Residents of over 20 US areas, aged roughly 18 to 90 years, made up the participants. Cohort assignment relied on participant-reported clinical history. Cohort 3 donors counted as recovered after two negative PCRs, clearance, or resolved symptoms.

This chain joins TRBV5-5 and TRBJ1-1, with unresolved D. The sample consisted of PBMCs or T cells enriched from blood (not recorded which). The sequence derives from a man between 60 and 75 years old who had recovered from COVID-19. The CDR3: CASSFTPGSPEAFF. The CDR3 coding sequence is TGTGCCAGCAGCTTCACCCCCGGGTCACCCGAAGCTTTCTTT.